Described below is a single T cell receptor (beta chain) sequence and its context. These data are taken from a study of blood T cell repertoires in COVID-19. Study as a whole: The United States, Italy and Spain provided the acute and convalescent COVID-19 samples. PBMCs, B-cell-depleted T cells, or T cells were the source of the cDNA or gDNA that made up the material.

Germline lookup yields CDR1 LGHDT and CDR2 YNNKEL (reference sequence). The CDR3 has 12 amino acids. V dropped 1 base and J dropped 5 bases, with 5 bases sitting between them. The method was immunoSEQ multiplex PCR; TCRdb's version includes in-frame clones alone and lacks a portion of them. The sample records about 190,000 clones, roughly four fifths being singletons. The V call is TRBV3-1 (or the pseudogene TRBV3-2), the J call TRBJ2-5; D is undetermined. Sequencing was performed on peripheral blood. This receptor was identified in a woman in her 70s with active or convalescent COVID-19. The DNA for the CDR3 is TGTGCCAGCAGCCAAGGTCTGGAGACCCAGTACTTC. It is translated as CASSQGLETQYF.